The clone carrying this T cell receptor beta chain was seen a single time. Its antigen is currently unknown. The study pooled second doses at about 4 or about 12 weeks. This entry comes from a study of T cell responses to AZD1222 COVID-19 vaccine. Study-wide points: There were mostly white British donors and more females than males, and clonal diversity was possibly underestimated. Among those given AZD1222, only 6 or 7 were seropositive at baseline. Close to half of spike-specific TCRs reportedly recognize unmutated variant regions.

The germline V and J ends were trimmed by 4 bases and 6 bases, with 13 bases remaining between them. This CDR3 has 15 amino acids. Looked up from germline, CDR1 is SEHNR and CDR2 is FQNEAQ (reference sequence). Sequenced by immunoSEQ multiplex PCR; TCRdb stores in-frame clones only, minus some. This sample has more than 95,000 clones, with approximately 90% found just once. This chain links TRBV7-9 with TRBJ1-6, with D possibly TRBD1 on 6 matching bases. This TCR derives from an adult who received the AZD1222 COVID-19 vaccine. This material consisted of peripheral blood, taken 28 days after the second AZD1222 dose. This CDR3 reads CASSSRDTFNSPLHF. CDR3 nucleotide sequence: TGTGCCAGCAGCTCCCGGGACACCTTTAATTCACCCCTCCACTTT.